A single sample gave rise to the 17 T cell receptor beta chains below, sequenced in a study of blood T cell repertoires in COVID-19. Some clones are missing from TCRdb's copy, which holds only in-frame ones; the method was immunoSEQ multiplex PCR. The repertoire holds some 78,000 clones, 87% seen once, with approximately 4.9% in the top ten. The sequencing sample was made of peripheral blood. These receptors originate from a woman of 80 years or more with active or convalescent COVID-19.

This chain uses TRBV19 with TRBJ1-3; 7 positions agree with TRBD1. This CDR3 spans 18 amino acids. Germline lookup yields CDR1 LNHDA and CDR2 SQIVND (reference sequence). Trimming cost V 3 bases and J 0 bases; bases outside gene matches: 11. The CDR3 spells CASSIRGRGRVSGNTIYF. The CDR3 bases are TGTGCCAGTAGTATTCGAGGCAGGGGGAGAGTCTCTGGAAACACCATATATTTT.

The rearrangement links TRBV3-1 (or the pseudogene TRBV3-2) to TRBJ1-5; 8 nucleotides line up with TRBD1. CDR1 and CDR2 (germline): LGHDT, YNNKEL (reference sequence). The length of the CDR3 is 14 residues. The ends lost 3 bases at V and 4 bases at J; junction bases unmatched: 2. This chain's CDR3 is CASSHGQGNQPQHF. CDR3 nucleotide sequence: TGTGCCAGCAGCCATGGACAGGGTAATCAGCCCCAGCATTTT.

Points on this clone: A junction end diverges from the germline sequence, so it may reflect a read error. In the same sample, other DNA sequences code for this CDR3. CDR3 sequence reads: CASRTGTTNEKLFF. The CDR3, as DNA: TGTGCCAGTCGAACAGGGACCACTAATGAAAAACTATTTTTT. The chain carries TRBV19 and TRBJ1-4; weak D call: TRBD1 (6 bases). The V gene's germline CDR1 is LNHDA and CDR2 SQIVND (reference sequence). The CDR3 totals 14 residues.

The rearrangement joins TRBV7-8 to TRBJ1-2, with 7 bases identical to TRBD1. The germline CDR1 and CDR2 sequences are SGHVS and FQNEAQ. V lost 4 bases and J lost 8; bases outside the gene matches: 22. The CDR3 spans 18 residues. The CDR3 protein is CASSSKIGTATLKRGYTF. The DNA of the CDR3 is TGTGCCAGCAGCTCGAAAATAGGGACAGCGACTTTGAAAAGGGGCTACACCTTC.

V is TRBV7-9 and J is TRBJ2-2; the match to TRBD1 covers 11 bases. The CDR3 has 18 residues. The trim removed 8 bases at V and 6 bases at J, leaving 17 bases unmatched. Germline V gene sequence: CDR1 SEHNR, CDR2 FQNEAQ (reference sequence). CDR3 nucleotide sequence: TGTGCCAGCCCGCCGGACAGGGGGCGTACGGTATATTCCGGGGAGCTGTTTTTT. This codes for CASPPDRGRTVYSGELFF. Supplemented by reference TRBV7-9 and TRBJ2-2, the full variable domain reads DTGVSQNPRHKITKRGQNVTFRCDPISEHNRLYWYRQTLGQGPEFLTYFQNEAQLEKSRLLSDRFSAERPKGSFSTLEIQRTEQGDSAMYLCASPPDRGRTVYSGELFFGEGSRLTVL.

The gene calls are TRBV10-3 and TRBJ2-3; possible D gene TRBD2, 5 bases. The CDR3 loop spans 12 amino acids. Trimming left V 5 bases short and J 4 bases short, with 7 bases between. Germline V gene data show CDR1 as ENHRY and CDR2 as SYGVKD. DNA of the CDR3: TGTGCCATCAGTCAACTAGCAGATACGCAGTATTTT. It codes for CAISQLADTQYF.

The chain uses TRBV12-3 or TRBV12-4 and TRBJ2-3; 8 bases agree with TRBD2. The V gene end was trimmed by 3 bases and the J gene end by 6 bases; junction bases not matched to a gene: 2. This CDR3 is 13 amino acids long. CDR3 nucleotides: TGTGCCAGCAGTTTTAGCGGGAAGGATACGCAGTATTTT. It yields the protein CASSFSGKDTQYF.

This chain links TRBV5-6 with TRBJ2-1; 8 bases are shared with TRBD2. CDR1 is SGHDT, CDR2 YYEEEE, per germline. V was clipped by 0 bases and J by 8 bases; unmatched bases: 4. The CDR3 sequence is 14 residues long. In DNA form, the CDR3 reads TGTGCCAGCAGCTTGGTAGAGCGGGGGTATGAGCAGTTCTTC. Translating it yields CASSLVERGYEQFF. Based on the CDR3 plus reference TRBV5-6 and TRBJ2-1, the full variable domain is DAGVTQSPTHLIKTRGQQVTLRCSPKSGHDTVSWYQQALGQGPQFIFQYYEEEERQRGNFPDRFSGHQFPNYSSELNVNALLLGDSALYLCASSLVERGYEQFFGPGTRLTVL.

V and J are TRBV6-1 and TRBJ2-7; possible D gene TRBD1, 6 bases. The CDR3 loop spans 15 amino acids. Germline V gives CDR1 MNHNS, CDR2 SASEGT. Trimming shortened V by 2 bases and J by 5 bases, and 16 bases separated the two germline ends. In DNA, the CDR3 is TGTGCCAGCAGTGAACTGGGCACAGGGTTGGACGAGCAGTACTTC. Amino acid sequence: CASSELGTGLDEQYF.

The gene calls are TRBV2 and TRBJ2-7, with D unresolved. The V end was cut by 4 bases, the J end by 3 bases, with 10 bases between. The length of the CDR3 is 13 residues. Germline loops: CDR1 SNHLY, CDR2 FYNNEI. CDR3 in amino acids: CASSGDTYYEQYF. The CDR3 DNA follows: TGTGCCAGCAGTGGAGACACTTACTACGAGCAGTACTTC.

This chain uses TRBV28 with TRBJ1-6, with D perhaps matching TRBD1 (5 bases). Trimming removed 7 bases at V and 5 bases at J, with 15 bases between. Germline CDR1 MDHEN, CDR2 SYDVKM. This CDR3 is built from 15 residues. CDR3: CASTPGGIHNSPLHF. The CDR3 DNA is TGTGCCAGCACCCCTGGGGGGATTCATAATTCACCCCTCCACTTT.

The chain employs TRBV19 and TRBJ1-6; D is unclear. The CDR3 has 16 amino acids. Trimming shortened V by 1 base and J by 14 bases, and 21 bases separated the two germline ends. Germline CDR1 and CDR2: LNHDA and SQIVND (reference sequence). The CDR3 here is CASSIGRPTKDIALHF. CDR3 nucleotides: TGTGCCAGTAGTATAGGTCGCCCGACTAAGGATATAGCCCTCCACTTT.

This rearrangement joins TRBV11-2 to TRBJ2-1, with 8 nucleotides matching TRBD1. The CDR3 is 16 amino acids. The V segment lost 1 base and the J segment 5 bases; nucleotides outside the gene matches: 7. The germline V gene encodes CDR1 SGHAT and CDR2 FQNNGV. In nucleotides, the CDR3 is TGTGCCAGCAGCTTAGCTGTGGACAGGGTAGACAATGAGCAGTTCTTC. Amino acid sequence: CASSLAVDRVDNEQFF.

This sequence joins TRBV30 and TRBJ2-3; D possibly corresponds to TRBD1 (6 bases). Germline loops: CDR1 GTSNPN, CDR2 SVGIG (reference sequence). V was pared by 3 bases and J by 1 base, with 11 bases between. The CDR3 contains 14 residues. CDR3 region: CAWRVGQRTDTQYF. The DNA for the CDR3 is TGTGCCTGGAGGGTCGGACAGCGCACAGATACGCAGTATTTT.

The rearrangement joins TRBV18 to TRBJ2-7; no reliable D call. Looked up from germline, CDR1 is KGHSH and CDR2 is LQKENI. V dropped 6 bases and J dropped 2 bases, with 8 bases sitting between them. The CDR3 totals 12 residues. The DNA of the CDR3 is TGTGCCAGCTCTGAGTTAACCTACGAGCAGTACTTC. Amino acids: CASSELTYEQYF.

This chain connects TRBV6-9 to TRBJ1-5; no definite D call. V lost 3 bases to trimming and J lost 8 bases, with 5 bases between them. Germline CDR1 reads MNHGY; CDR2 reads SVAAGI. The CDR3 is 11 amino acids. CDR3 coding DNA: TGTGCCAGCAGTTACGGGGAGCCCCAGCATTTT. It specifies CASSYGEPQHF.

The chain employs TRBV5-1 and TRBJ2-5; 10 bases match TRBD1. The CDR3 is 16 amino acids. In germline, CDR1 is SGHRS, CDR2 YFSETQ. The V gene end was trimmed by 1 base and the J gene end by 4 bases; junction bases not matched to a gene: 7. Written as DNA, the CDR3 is TGCGCCAGCAGCTTGCGGGGACAGGGGAACGGAGAGACCCAGTACTTC. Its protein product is CASSLRGQGNGETQYF.